The 8 T cell receptor beta chains reported below all come from one sample, sequenced in a study of brain T cells in children with intractable seizures. Specified time point: blood from clinic visit 5 months post-surgery; TSC patient then seizure free. TCRdb's table, derived via immunoSEQ multiplex PCR, lists solely in-frame clones and lacks some. The sample shows a few hundred thousand clones, nearly 95% of them seen only once. The sample in question was peripheral blood, obtained roughly 5 months after surgery. These receptors originate from a boy less than two years old with tuberous sclerosis and intractable seizures.

The chain couples TRBV5-4 to TRBJ1-2; maybe TRBD1 (5 bases). Trimming removed 2 bases at V and 0 bases at J, with 8 bases between. The CDR3 loop spans 14 amino acids. Germline values: CDR1 SGHNT, CDR2 YYREEE (reference sequence). CDR3 nucleotides: TGTGCCAGCAGCTTCCAGGGAACTAACTATGGCTACACCTTC. Its protein is CASSFQGTNYGYTF.

The chain has TRBV7-9 and TRBJ2-4, with 9 bases identical to TRBD1. Germline trimming cut 5 bases from V and 7 bases from J; bases unmatched to any gene: 12. The CDR3 contains 16 residues. Germline loops: CDR1 SEHNR, CDR2 FQNEAQ (reference sequence). In nucleotides, the CDR3 is TGTGCCAGCAGCCCAACGAGACAGGGGGTGAGGAACATTCAGTACTTC. It is translated as CASSPTRQGVRNIQYF. The full variable domain, rest sourced from reference TRBV7-9 and TRBJ2-4, is DTGVSQNPRHKITKRGQNVTFRCDPISEHNRLYWYRQTLGQGPEFLTYFQNEAQLEKSRLLSDRFSAERPKGSFSTLEIQRTEQGDSAMYLCASSPTRQGVRNIQYFGAGTRLSVL.

The chain recombines TRBV2 with TRBJ1-4, with D maybe TRBD1 (5 bases). The CDR3 is made up of 15 amino acids. The germline V and J ends were trimmed by 6 bases and 0 bases, with 11 bases remaining between them. Per germline, CDR1 SNHLY and CDR2 FYNNEI. The CDR3 nucleotides read TGTGCCAGCAGCAGCCGGGGGGCAACTAATGAAAAACTGTTTTTT. It encodes CASSSRGATNEKLFF. Full variable domain (rest looked up from reference TRBV2 and TRBJ1-4): EPEVTQTPSHQVTQMGQEVILRCVPISNHLYFYWYRQILGQKVEFLVSFYNNEISEKSEIFDDQFSVERPDGSNFTLKIRSTKLEDSAMYFCASSSRGATNEKLFFGSGTQLSVL.

This clone occurred once. V is TRBV7-8 and J is TRBJ1-6; no reliable D call. This CDR3 is built from 14 residues. Germline V gene sequence: CDR1 SGHVS, CDR2 FQNEAQ. V lost 1 base, J lost 7 bases, and 8 bases lay in between. The CDR3 here is CASSLGRTNSPLHF. DNA of the CDR3: TGTGCCAGCAGCTTAGGACGGACGAATTCACCCCTCCACTTT.

This clone was seen once. The chain links TRBV30 to TRBJ2-7; 7 bases agree with TRBD2. The germline CDR1 and CDR2 sequences are GTSNPN and SVGIG (reference sequence). The CDR3 totals 14 residues. V lost 3 bases and J lost 4; bases outside the gene matches: 9. The CDR3 coding sequence is TGTGCCTGGAGACGGGAGGTGGGCCCTTACGAGCAGTACTTC. Its translation: CAWRREVGPYEQYF.

The rearrangement joins TRBV14 to TRBJ1-1; D not certain. CDR1 and CDR2 from the germline V gene are SGHDN and FVKESK. This CDR3 has 14 amino acids. Trimming cost V 1 base and J 5 bases, with 11 bases left between them. The CDR3 DNA follows: TGTGCCAGCAGCCAAGTTAAGGGTTGGACTGAAGCTTTCTTT. It specifies CASSQVKGWTEAFF. Drawing the rest from reference TRBV14 and TRBJ1-1, the complete variable domain is EAGVTQFPSHSVIEKGQTVTLRCDPISGHDNLYWYRRVMGKEIKFLLHFVKESKQDESGMPNNRFLAERTGGTYSTLKVQPAELEDSGVYFCASSQVKGWTEAFFGQGTRLTVV.

V gene TRBV18 combines with J gene TRBJ2-3, with TRBD2 identical over 10 bases. Losses at the gene ends were 3 bases for V and 9 bases for J; bases not matched to a gene: 9. The CDR3 extends over 15 amino acids. CDR1 and CDR2 (germline): KGHSH, LQKENI. CDR3 in DNA: TGTGCCAGCTCACCGACCGGGACTAGCGCCCCGACGCAGTATTTT. Its protein is CASSPTGTSAPTQYF.

The chain is built from TRBV28 and TRBJ2-2, with 7 bases matching TRBD1. J gave up 4 bases and V 2 bases, and 4 bases lay outside the gene matches. The length of the CDR3 is 15 residues. Germline V gene lookup returns CDR1 MDHEN and CDR2 SYDVKM. The chain's CDR3 is CASSLDRVVTGELFF. DNA of the CDR3: TGTGCCAGCAGTTTAGACAGGGTGGTCACCGGGGAGCTGTTTTTT. Variable domain in full (rest from reference TRBV28 and TRBJ2-2): DVKVTQSSRYLVKRTGEKVFLECVQDMDHENMFWYRQDPGLGLRLIYFSYDVKMKEKGDIPEGYSVSREKKERFSLILESASTNQTSMYLCASSLDRVVTGELFFGEGSRLTVL.